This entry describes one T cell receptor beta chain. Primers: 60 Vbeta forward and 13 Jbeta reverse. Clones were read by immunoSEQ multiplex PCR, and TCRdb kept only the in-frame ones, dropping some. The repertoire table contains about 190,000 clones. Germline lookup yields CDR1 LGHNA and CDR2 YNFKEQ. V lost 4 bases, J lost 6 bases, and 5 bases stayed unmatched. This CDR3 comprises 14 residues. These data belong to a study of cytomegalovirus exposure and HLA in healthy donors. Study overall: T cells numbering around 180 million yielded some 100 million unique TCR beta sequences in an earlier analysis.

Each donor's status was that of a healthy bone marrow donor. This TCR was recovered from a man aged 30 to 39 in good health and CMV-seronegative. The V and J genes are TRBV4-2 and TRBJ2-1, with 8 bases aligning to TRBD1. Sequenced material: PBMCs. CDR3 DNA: TGTGCCAGCAGCCGGGAAGACAGGGGCAATGAGCAGTTCTTC. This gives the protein CASSREDRGNEQFF.